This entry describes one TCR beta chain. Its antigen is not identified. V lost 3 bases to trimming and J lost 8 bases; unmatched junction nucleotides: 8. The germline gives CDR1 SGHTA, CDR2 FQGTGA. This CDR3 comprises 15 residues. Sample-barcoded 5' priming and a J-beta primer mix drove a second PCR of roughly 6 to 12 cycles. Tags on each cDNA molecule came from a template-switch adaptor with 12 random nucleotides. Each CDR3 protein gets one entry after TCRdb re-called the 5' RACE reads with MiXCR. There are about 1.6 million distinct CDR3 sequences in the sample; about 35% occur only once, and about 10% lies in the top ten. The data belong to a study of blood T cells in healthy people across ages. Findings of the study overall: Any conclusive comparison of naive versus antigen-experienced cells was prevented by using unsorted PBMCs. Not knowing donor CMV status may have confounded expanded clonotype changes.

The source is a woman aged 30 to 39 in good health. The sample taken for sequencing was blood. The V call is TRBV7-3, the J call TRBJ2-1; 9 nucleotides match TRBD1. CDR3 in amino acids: CASSLTGTGKDEQFF. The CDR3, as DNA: TGTGCCAGCAGCTTGACCGGGACAGGGAAGGATGAGCAGTTCTTC.